These 4 T cell receptor beta chains were all obtained from the same sample, sequenced in a study of cytomegalovirus exposure and HLA in healthy donors. Some clones are missing from TCRdb's copy, which holds only in-frame ones; the method was immunoSEQ multiplex PCR. The data show 150,000 to 200,000 clones, about three quarters seen once. Material: PBMCs. Every receptor here comes from a woman in her 30s in good health and CMV-seronegative.

This clone was seen only once. CDR3 sequence: CASSLTWGGQATDTQYF. The DNA of the CDR3 is TGTGCCAGCAGTCTCACTTGGGGGGGGCAGGCAACAGATACGCAGTATTTT. This chain joins TRBV27 and TRBJ2-3; D is possibly TRBD2 (7 bases). Germline V gene lookup returns CDR1 MNHEY and CDR2 SMNVEV (reference sequence). This CDR3 has 17 residues. Trimming cost V 5 bases and J 3 bases, with 21 bases left between them.

This clone has a single count. J is TRBJ2-3 and V is TRBV2; 7 bases are a match to TRBD2. The CDR3 totals 16 residues. CDR1 and CDR2 from the germline V gene are SNHLY and FYNNEI. Trimming took 1 base from V and 3 from J; bases not matched to a gene: 7. The CDR3 protein is CASSEVGLAATDTQYF. The CDR3 coding sequence is TGTGCCAGCAGTGAAGTGGGTCTAGCGGCAACAGATACGCAGTATTTT.

V is TRBV29-1 and J is TRBJ2-2, with D possibly TRBD2 on 5 matching bases. The CDR3 runs to 12 residues. Germline loops: CDR1 SQVTM, CDR2 ANQGSEA. Trimming removed 4 bases from V and 6 bases from J, with 9 bases in between. The CDR3 sequence: CSVVGLPGELFF. The CDR3 bases are TGCAGCGTTGTCGGACTCCCCGGGGAGCTGTTTTTT.

This chain uses TRBV25-1 with TRBJ1-1, with no clear D. The CDR3 spans 14 residues. Germline V gene data show CDR1 as MGHDK and CDR2 as SYGVNS. V was trimmed by 3 bases and J by 6 bases, leaving 14 bases between them. The CDR3 DNA follows: TGTGCCAGCAGTGACCATTCGTTGGCTGCTGAAGCTTTCTTT. It is translated as CASSDHSLAAEAFF.